Each of the 5 T cell receptor beta chains below was sequenced from the same sample in a study of shared T cell receptors in the human thymus (dated by TCRdb to 2020 to 2022). Preparation of the library involved the immunoSEQ multiplex PCR assay. TCRdb mirrors the immuneACCESS table, restricted to in-frame sequences. Some clones are absent from its copies; in checked studies, under half trace to an unresolved V gene, and the reason for the others is unknown. The sample table holds some 720,000 clones, of which 70% to 90% were seen once. Over 0.008% of the sample goes to the ten largest clones. These sequences were also reported in another study, on human thymus T cells.

The specimen sequenced was thymocytes. Receptors originate from a boy under two years old with a congenital heart defect. Donor details come from another sample of the same person, matched by shared clones.

The J gene is TRBJ2-1, the V gene TRBV14; TRBD2 matches 13 bases. The germline V gene has CDR1 SGHDN and CDR2 FVKESK. V lost 0 bases and J lost 0; bases outside the gene matches: 11. The CDR3 runs 21 residues. CDR3 amino acids: CASSQDIRTSGGLSSYNEQFF. DNA for the CDR3: TGTGCCAGCAGCCAAGATATTCGGACTAGCGGGGGCCTGAGCTCCTACAATGAGCAGTTCTTC.

The V gene is TRBV30, the J gene TRBJ2-1, with TRBD1 matching 7 bases. This CDR3 comprises 14 residues. Trimming took 3 bases from V and 5 from J; bases not matched to a gene: 7. Germline assignment: CDR1 GTSNPN and CDR2 SVGIG (reference sequence). As DNA, the CDR3 is TGTGCCTGGAGCGCGGACAGGAGTAACAATGAGCAGTTCTTC. Translating gives CAWSADRSNNEQFF.

The rearrangement joins TRBV19 to TRBJ2-7; tentatively, D is TRBD2 (6 bases). CDR1 is LNHDA and CDR2 is SQIVND in the germline V gene (reference sequence). The CDR3 covers 15 residues. Between the trimmed V and J ends, which lost 5 bases and 2 bases, there was a span of 16 bases. The CDR3 reads CASSVTGTPPYEQYF. CDR3 coding DNA: TGTGCCAGTAGTGTTACCGGGACTCCGCCCTACGAGCAGTACTTC.

The V call is TRBV4-3, the J call TRBJ1-2; the match to TRBD1 covers 8 bases. The germline V gene has CDR1 LGHNA and CDR2 YSLEER. The CDR3 spans 18 residues. V lost 0 bases to trimming and J lost 6 bases; unmatched junction nucleotides: 15. DNA of the CDR3: TGCGCCAGCAGCCAAGAATTTCGTTCCGTTGGACAGGGTGATGGCTACACCTTC. Translated, it gives CASSQEFRSVGQGDGYTF.

V is TRBV27 and J is TRBJ1-5; 9 positions agree with TRBD1. V lost 6 bases and J lost 2; bases outside the gene matches: 5. The CDR3 is made up of 15 amino acids. Germline lookup yields CDR1 MNHEY and CDR2 SMNVEV (reference sequence). The CDR3 region is CASRARDRGNQPQHF. The DNA of the CDR3 is TGTGCCAGCAGGGCCCGGGACAGGGGCAATCAGCCCCAGCATTTT.